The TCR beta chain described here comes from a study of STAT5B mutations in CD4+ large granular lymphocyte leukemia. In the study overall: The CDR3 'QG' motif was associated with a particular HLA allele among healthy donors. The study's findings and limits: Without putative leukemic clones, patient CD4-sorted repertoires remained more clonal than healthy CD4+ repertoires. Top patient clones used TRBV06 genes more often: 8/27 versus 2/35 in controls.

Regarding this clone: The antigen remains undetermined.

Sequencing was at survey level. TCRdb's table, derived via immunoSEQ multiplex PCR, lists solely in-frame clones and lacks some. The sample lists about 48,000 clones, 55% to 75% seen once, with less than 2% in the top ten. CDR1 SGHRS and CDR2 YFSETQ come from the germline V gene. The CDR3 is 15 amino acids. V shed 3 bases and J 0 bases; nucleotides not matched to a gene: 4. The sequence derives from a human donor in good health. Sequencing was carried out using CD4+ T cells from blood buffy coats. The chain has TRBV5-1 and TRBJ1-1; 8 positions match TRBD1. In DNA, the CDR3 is TGCGCCAGCAGCTCCGAGACAGGGGTGAACACTGAAGCTTTCTTT. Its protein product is CASSSETGVNTEAFF. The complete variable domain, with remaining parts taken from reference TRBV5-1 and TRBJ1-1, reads KAGVTQTPRYLIKTRGQQVTLSCSPISGHRSVSWYQQTPGQGLQFLFEYFSETQRNKGNFPGRFSGRQFSNSRSEMNVSTLELGDSALYLCASSSETGVNTEAFFGQGTRLTVV.